The TCR beta chain described here comes from a study of ipilimumab plus nivolumab after autologous stem cell transplantation listed by TCRdb under 2021. For context, the study as a whole: The median number of doses received by trial patients was 5 for ipilimumab and about 8 for nivolumab. Both primary refractory and relapsed disease were represented in the DLBCL cohort, where 18-month progression-free survival was 85.7% and 28.6%, respectively. The intent-to-treat population of the trial was made up of 30 to 40 patients. Patients in the trial were undergoing autologous transplant and had high-risk diffuse large B cell lymphoma, mature T cell lymphoma, or multiple myeloma.

This clone has only one observation. Its target antigen remains unknown. Mismatch with germline at one junction end may stem from a read error. The CDR3 spans 15 residues, from the cysteine through the phenylalanine. Left in the record is the CDR3 DNA by itself, 45 bases read in frame from the first base. The germline V gene (reference sequence) supplies CDR1 GTSNPN and CDR2 SVGIG. Starting 14 to 28 days after the autologous transplant, patients began checkpoint therapy, which included ipilimumab at 1 mg/kg intravenously on day 1 of selected weeks. The nivolumab dose was 3 mg/kg intravenously, delivered on day 1 of weeks 1, 4, 7, 10, and every two weeks through week 26. This was a Phase Ib clinical trial that tested ipilimumab plus nivolumab, given as combined checkpoint inhibition, for consolidation following autologous stem cell transplantation. General study outcomes and caveats: The authors concluded that, as post-transplant consolidation, combined checkpoint inhibition appeared tolerable. Per the authors, a biologic rationale for further study of the post-transplant checkpoint inhibition approach was offered by T cell receptor repertoire, regulatory T cell phenotype and gut microbiota profiles.

The library was built by means of the immunoSEQ multiplex PCR assay. TCRdb retrieved this table from immuneACCESS and kept in-frame rearrangements only. Not all clones are present; in checked studies, unresolved V genes account for under half, and no reason is known for the remainder. This sample holds approximately 84,000 clones; 83% were observed only once. Roughly 2% of the sample goes to the ten largest clones. The receptor's source is a male donor with diffuse large B-cell lymphoma. The chain joins TRBV30 to TRBJ2-3, and TRBD2 aligns with 12 junction nucleotides. The specimen was PBMCs, collected in a trial of ipilimumab plus nivolumab as post-transplant consolidation. The DNA reads as follows: TGTGTCTGGACGTACGGACTAGCGGGGTCAGATACGCAGTATTTT. The translation is CVWTYGLAGSDTQYF.